The 9 T cell receptor beta chains reported below all come from one sample, sequenced in a study of T cell repertoires in cytomegalovirus infection. TCRdb recomputed calls from the reads with MiXCR, one row per CDR3 protein. Altogether about 900,000 distinct CDR3 sequences are present, around 30% being singletons, with the ten largest covering roughly 13%. No antigen has been assigned to these receptors. The material was cultured CD8+ T cells from PBMCs, obtained from culture after CMV antigen stimulation. These receptors were obtained from a human donor in good health (CMV status not recorded). Some clones in this sample may be carry-over from other donors' samples.

This clonotype was found a few times. The rearrangement uses TRBV7-9 and TRBJ1-1; D remains unclear. The V gene's germline CDR1 is SEHNR and CDR2 FQNEAQ (reference sequence). The V and J ends lost 5 bases and 3 bases respectively, with 7 bases between them. The length of the CDR3 is 12 residues. The CDR3 coding sequence is TGTGCCAGCAGCCACCCAGACACTGAAGCTTTCTTT. Translation: CASSHPDTEAFF.

This clonotype was detected a few times. The chain is built from TRBV12-3 or TRBV12-4 and TRBJ1-5; D possibly corresponds to TRBD1 (6 bases). The V end lost 10 bases, the J end lost 4 bases, and 17 bases lay between the germline ends. The CDR3 has 14 amino acids. The CDR3 spells CAKRGGDGNQPQHF. The CDR3 DNA reads TGTGCCAAAAGAGGGGGGGACGGGAATCAGCCCCAGCATTTT.

This clonotype was detected only a few times. This chain uses TRBV27 with TRBJ2-1; a possible D gene is TRBD2 (7 bases). This CDR3 is built from 15 residues. Germline values: CDR1 MNHEY, CDR2 SMNVEV (reference sequence). V shed 5 bases and J shed 8 bases, with 19 bases lying between them. CDR3 amino acids: CASSLPGGPRDEQFF. The CDR3, as DNA: TGTGCCAGCAGTCTCCCGGGGGGCCCTAGGGATGAGCAGTTCTTC.

This clonotype was picked up many times. The chain links TRBV7-8 to TRBJ1-1; 7 nucleotides match TRBD1. The CDR3 consists of 16 residues. Trimming cost V 5 bases and J 4 bases; bases outside gene matches: 13. Germline V gene data show CDR1 as SGHVS and CDR2 as FQNEAQ. The CDR3 bases are TGTGCCAGCAGCCTACGCGGCGAGGGGGCGAGCACTGAAGCTTTCTTT. Protein: CASSLRGEGASTEAFF.

The rearrangement joins TRBV14 to TRBJ1-1; a weak D match, TRBD1 (5 bases). There are 13 residues in the CDR3. Germline V gives CDR1 SGHDN, CDR2 FVKESK. V lost 1 base to trimming and J lost 6 bases, with 9 bases between them. CDR3 in amino acids: CASSQVAGAEAFF. The CDR3 coding sequence is TGTGCCAGCAGCCAAGTAGCGGGGGCTGAAGCTTTCTTT.

This chain uses TRBV7-9 with TRBJ2-1, with TRBD1 matching 7 bases. CDR1 and CDR2 (germline): SEHNR, FQNEAQ (reference sequence). This CDR3 has 15 residues. V shed 5 bases and J 4 bases; nucleotides not matched to a gene: 8. CDR3 nucleotides: TGTGCCAGCAGCCACAGGGGCCTCCTTTACAATGAGCAGTTCTTC. It codes for CASSHRGLLYNEQFF.

The rearrangement joins TRBV6-2 or TRBV6-3 to TRBJ2-3, with D perhaps matching TRBD1 or TRBD2 (5 bases each). The CDR3 contains 15 residues. Germline loops: CDR1 MNHEY, CDR2 SVGEGT. With 0 bases removed from V and 5 bases from J, the gap between germline ends came to 12 bases. CDR3 loop: CASSYSTGQGDTQYF. In DNA, the CDR3 is TGTGCCAGCAGTTACTCGACGGGGCAGGGAGATACGCAGTATTTT.

In this sample, this clonotype turned up a few times. The chain links TRBV6-6 to TRBJ1-2; D call uncertain. The V end was cut by 0 bases, the J end by 5 bases, with 16 bases between. The germline CDR1 and CDR2 sequences are MNHNY and SVGAGI (reference sequence). The CDR3 contains 16 residues. The CDR3 sequence is CASSYSSSAGEYGYTF. In DNA, the CDR3 is TGTGCCAGCAGTTACTCGAGTTCCGCAGGAGAATATGGCTACACCTTC.

The rearrangement links TRBV7-6 to TRBJ2-3; D is perhaps TRBD1 or TRBD2 (5 bases each). The CDR3 loop spans 15 amino acids. V lost 5 bases and J 4 bases, leaving 16 bases between the germline ends. Germline assignment: CDR1 SGHVS and CDR2 FNYEAQ. CDR3 nucleotide sequence: TGTGCCAGCAGCCCCGACTGGGACGGATCAGATACGCAGTATTTT. The encoded protein is CASSPDWDGSDTQYF.